A selection of T cell receptor beta chains follows, all from one sample in a study of early T cells in non-severe SARS-CoV-2 infection. TCRdb recomputed calls from the 5' RACE reads with MiXCR, one row per CDR3 protein. The sample comprises more than 50,000 distinct CDR3 sequences, around 12% of which are singletons, and less than 6% rests with the top ten. Source material: whole blood. Every receptor here comes from an adult who was a healthcare worker with PCR-confirmed SARS-CoV-2 infection or an uninfected control (not recorded which). The CDR3 runs from the conserved cysteine through the conserved F or W. D genes are given only for firm matches. Rows give clone size only sometimes, using once, few, many, or a class for an expanded clone.

clone size: NA
V gene: TRBV2
D gene: NA
J gene: TRBJ1-1
CDR3 length: 13
CDR3 DNA: TGTGCCAGCAGTGAAGAAGGGGGGTCGGGAGCTTTCTTT
CDR3 protein: CASSEEGGSGAFF

clone size: few
V gene: TRBV5-5
D gene: NA
J gene: TRBJ2-2
CDR3 length: 14
CDR3 DNA: TGTGCCAGCAGCTTGTCTGGCTACACCGGGGAGCTGTTTTTT
CDR3 protein: CASSLSGYTGELFF

clone size: few
V gene: TRBV29-1
D gene: NA
J gene: TRBJ2-1
CDR3 length: 14
CDR3 DNA: TGCAGCGTTACCACAGGGTCAATGGACCATGAGCAGTTCTTC
CDR3 protein: CSVTTGSMDHEQFF

clone size: NA
V gene: TRBV30
D gene: NA
J gene: TRBJ2-1
CDR3 length: 15
CDR3 DNA: TGTGCCTGGAGTGTTGGTTCGAGCTCCTACAATGAGCAGTTCTTC
CDR3 protein: CAWSVGSSSYNEQFF

clone size: NA
V gene: TRBV11-2
D gene: TRBD2
J gene: TRBJ2-2
CDR3 length: 16
CDR3 DNA: TGTGCCAGCACCCCTAGCGGGAGGGCTAACACCGGGGAGCTGTTTTTT
CDR3 protein: CASTPSGRANTGELFF

clone size: NA
V gene: TRBV7-7
D gene: TRBD1
J gene: TRBJ2-3
CDR3 length: 14
CDR3 DNA: TGTGCTAGCAGCTCGACAGGGGGCGAAGATACGCAGTATTTT
CDR3 protein: CASSSTGGEDTQYF

clone size: NA
V gene: TRBV18
D gene: NA
J gene: TRBJ2-5
CDR3 length: 14
CDR3 DNA: TGTGCCAGCTCACCAAAGGGATTCCAAGAGACCCAGTACTTC
CDR3 protein: CASSPKGFQETQYF

clone size: few
V gene: TRBV19
D gene: NA
J gene: TRBJ1-5
CDR3 length: 15
CDR3 DNA: TGTGCCAGTACCCAGGCGGTCGGTAGCAATCAGCCCCAGCATTTT
CDR3 protein: CASTQAVGSNQPQHF

clone size: many
V gene: TRBV7-8
D gene: NA
J gene: TRBJ2-1
CDR3 length: 15
CDR3 DNA: TGTGCCAGCAGCCCCCTAGGGGCCGGGGGCGATGAGCAGTTCTTC
CDR3 protein: CASSPLGAGGDEQFF

clone size: NA
V gene: TRBV7-6
D gene: NA
J gene: TRBJ2-7
CDR3 length: 13
CDR3 DNA: TGTGCCAGCAGCCCAGGGGGGGCCTACGAGCAGTACTTC
CDR3 protein: CASSPGGAYEQYF

clone size: NA
V gene: TRBV7-6
D gene: NA
J gene: TRBJ2-5
CDR3 length: 14
CDR3 DNA: TGTGCCAGCAGCTTAGCGCTCGGCTCAGAGACCCAGTACTTC
CDR3 protein: CASSLALGSETQYF

clone size: many
V gene: TRBV6-1
D gene: NA
J gene: TRBJ1-2
CDR3 length: 16
CDR3 DNA: TGTGCCAGCAGTGAAGACCCGGGGATCGGTGGCTATGGCTACACCTTC
CDR3 protein: CASSEDPGIGGYGYTF

clone size: NA
V gene: TRBV4-1
D gene: NA
J gene: TRBJ1-1
CDR3 length: 14
CDR3 DNA: TGCGCCAGCAGCCTGAACCTGGGGAACACTGAAGCTTTCTTT
CDR3 protein: CASSLNLGNTEAFF

clone size: few
V gene: TRBV13
D gene: TRBD1
J gene: TRBJ2-5
CDR3 length: 14
CDR3 DNA: TGTGCCAGCAGCGAGGGACAGGGAAAGATGACCCAGTACTTC
CDR3 protein: CASSEGQGKMTQYF

clone size: many
V gene: TRBV23-1
D gene: TRBD1
J gene: TRBJ2-5
CDR3 length: 15
CDR3 DNA: TGCGCCAGCATCCCTGGGACAGACTTCAGGAAGACCCAGTACTTC
CDR3 protein: CASIPGTDFRKTQYF

clone size: many
V gene: TRBV3-1
D gene: NA
J gene: TRBJ2-7
CDR3 length: 12
CDR3 DNA: TGTGCCAGCAGGGCTACCTCCTACGAGCAGTACTTC
CDR3 protein: CASRATSYEQYF

clone size: many
V gene: TRBV12-3/TRBV12-4
D gene: NA
J gene: TRBJ1-2
CDR3 length: 14
CDR3 DNA: TGTGCCAGCAGCCTACATGGGGGCGGCTATGGCTACACCTTC
CDR3 protein: CASSLHGGGYGYTF

clone size: many
V gene: TRBV6-1
D gene: TRBD1
J gene: TRBJ2-7
CDR3 length: 14
CDR3 DNA: TGTGCCAGCGCCGGGACAGAAGTCTCCTACGAGCAGTACTTC
CDR3 protein: CASAGTEVSYEQYF

clone size: NA
V gene: TRBV6-6
D gene: NA
J gene: TRBJ1-1
CDR3 length: 13
CDR3 DNA: TGTGCCAGCAGCGGAGGGGAGAACACTGAAGCTTTCTTT
CDR3 protein: CASSGGENTEAFF

clone size: NA
V gene: TRBV14
D gene: NA
J gene: TRBJ2-2
CDR3 length: 15
CDR3 DNA: TGTGCCAGCAGCCAAAACCCCCGCGGACCCGGGGAGCTGTTTTTT
CDR3 protein: CASSQNPRGPGELFF

clone size: once
V gene: TRBV29-1
D gene: NA
J gene: TRBJ2-2
CDR3 length: 12
CDR3 DNA: TGCAGCGCTATGGGGGGCACCGGGGAGCTGTTTTTT
CDR3 protein: CSAMGGTGELFF

clone size: few
V gene: TRBV28
D gene: NA
J gene: TRBJ1-2
CDR3 length: 15
CDR3 DNA: TGTGCCAGCAGTTTACCGAAGACAGCTAACTATGGCTACACCTTC
CDR3 protein: CASSLPKTANYGYTF

clone size: NA
V gene: TRBV7-2
D gene: NA
J gene: TRBJ2-7
CDR3 length: 14
CDR3 DNA: TGTGCCAGCAGCCCAACAGGGTTCTCCTACGAGCAGTACTTC
CDR3 protein: CASSPTGFSYEQYF

clone size: NA
V gene: TRBV6-6
D gene: TRBD2
J gene: TRBJ2-1
CDR3 length: 16
CDR3 DNA: TGTGCCAGCAGTCCCCCCCAGGCGGGAGGCTACAATGAGCAGTTCTTC
CDR3 protein: CASSPPQAGGYNEQFF

clone size: NA
V gene: TRBV28
D gene: TRBD1
J gene: TRBJ2-3
CDR3 length: 14
CDR3 DNA: TGTGCCAGCAGTGACGGACAGGGCACAGATACGCAGTATTTT
CDR3 protein: CASSDGQGTDTQYF

clone size: NA
V gene: TRBV6-2/TRBV6-3
D gene: NA
J gene: TRBJ1-2
CDR3 length: 14
CDR3 DNA: TGTGCCAGCAGTCGGGGCCACGGCCTCTATGGCTACACCTTC
CDR3 protein: CASSRGHGLYGYTF

clone size: NA
V gene: TRBV28
D gene: NA
J gene: TRBJ1-1
CDR3 length: 12
CDR3 DNA: TGTGCCAGCAGTTTTTCCCTTCTCACAGCTTTCTTT
CDR3 protein: CASSFSLLTAFF

clone size: few
V gene: TRBV5-1
D gene: NA
J gene: TRBJ1-2
CDR3 length: 12
CDR3 DNA: TGCGCCAGCAGCGCCGATAACTATGGCTACACCTTC
CDR3 protein: CASSADNYGYTF

clone size: few
V gene: TRBV10-1
D gene: NA
J gene: TRBJ2-7
CDR3 length: 14
CDR3 DNA: TGCGCCAGCAGCAACGGGAGAGCCAACTACGAGCAGTACTTC
CDR3 protein: CASSNGRANYEQYF

clone size: few
V gene: TRBV5-5
D gene: NA
J gene: TRBJ2-7
CDR3 length: 14
CDR3 DNA: TGTGCCAGCAGCCGTGGGCCCTCTTACCACGAGCAGTACTTC
CDR3 protein: CASSRGPSYHEQYF

clone size: few
V gene: TRBV5-1
D gene: NA
J gene: TRBJ1-6
CDR3 length: 14
CDR3 DNA: TGCGCCAGCAGCAGCACCGGGACCGACTCACCCCTCCACTTT
CDR3 protein: CASSSTGTDSPLHF

clone size: NA
V gene: TRBV5-1
D gene: NA
J gene: TRBJ1-1
CDR3 length: 13
CDR3 DNA: TGCGCCAGCAGCGAGGGCTCGAACACTGAAGCTTTCTTT
CDR3 protein: CASSEGSNTEAFF

clone size: many
V gene: TRBV7-9
D gene: TRBD1
J gene: TRBJ1-2
CDR3 length: 15
CDR3 DNA: TGTGCCAGCAGCTCAACCCCGGACAGGGGTGGTGGCTACACCTTC
CDR3 protein: CASSSTPDRGGGYTF

clone size: few
V gene: TRBV16
D gene: NA
J gene: TRBJ2-7
CDR3 length: 14
CDR3 DNA: TGTGCCAGCAGCCAATCCGGCACACTCTACGAGCAGTACTTC
CDR3 protein: CASSQSGTLYEQYF

clone size: many
V gene: TRBV5-4
D gene: NA
J gene: TRBJ1-2
CDR3 length: 14
CDR3 DNA: TGTGCCAGCAGCTTGGGCGGCAGGGCCTATGGCTACACCTTC
CDR3 protein: CASSLGGRAYGYTF

clone size: NA
V gene: TRBV12-3/TRBV12-4
D gene: NA
J gene: TRBJ2-1
CDR3 length: 16
CDR3 DNA: TGTGCCAGCAGTTTAGCCGGGACGGGCCTCTACAATGAGCAGTTCTTC
CDR3 protein: CASSLAGTGLYNEQFF

clone size: many
V gene: TRBV12-3/TRBV12-4
D gene: NA
J gene: TRBJ2-7
CDR3 length: 16
CDR3 DNA: TGTGCCAGCAGTAGAGATCTGGGGGTTCTTATTTACGAGCAGTACTTC
CDR3 protein: CASSRDLGVLIYEQYF

clone size: many
V gene: TRBV19
D gene: NA
J gene: TRBJ2-6
CDR3 length: 12
CDR3 DNA: TGTGCCAGTGGGTCTGGGGCCAACGTCCTGACTTTC
CDR3 protein: CASGSGANVLTF

clone size: NA
V gene: TRBV4-1
D gene: NA
J gene: TRBJ2-7
CDR3 length: 15
CDR3 DNA: TGCGCCAGCAGCCAAGAGGTTAACAGACTGGTGGAGCAGTACTTC
CDR3 protein: CASSQEVNRLVEQYF

clone size: NA
V gene: TRBV20-1
D gene: TRBD1
J gene: TRBJ1-5
CDR3 length: 12
CDR3 DNA: TGCAGTGCTGCGAGACAGGGATTGCCCCAGCATTTT
CDR3 protein: CSAARQGLPQHF

clone size: few
V gene: TRBV7-9
D gene: NA
J gene: TRBJ1-6
CDR3 length: 12
CDR3 DNA: TGTGCCAGCAGTTCAAACGGTTCACCCCTCCACTTT
CDR3 protein: CASSSNGSPLHF

clone size: NA
V gene: TRBV19
D gene: NA
J gene: TRBJ2-1
CDR3 length: 13
CDR3 DNA: TGTGCCAGTAGTATAGCCCAGGCTGGTGAGCAGTTCTTC
CDR3 protein: CASSIAQAGEQFF

clone size: few
V gene: TRBV28
D gene: NA
J gene: TRBJ1-5
CDR3 length: 13
CDR3 DNA: TGTGCCAGCAGTTTACAGGGGTATCAGCCCCAGCATTTT
CDR3 protein: CASSLQGYQPQHF

clone size: NA
V gene: TRBV18
D gene: TRBD2
J gene: TRBJ2-3
CDR3 length: 14
CDR3 DNA: TGTGCCAGCTCACCTCGGGAGGAGTCAGATACGCAGTATTTT
CDR3 protein: CASSPREESDTQYF

clone size: NA
V gene: TRBV28
D gene: NA
J gene: TRBJ2-5
CDR3 length: 14
CDR3 DNA: TGTGCCAGCATGGTCAGGAGTAGCGGAGAGACCCAGTACTTC
CDR3 protein: CASMVRSSGETQYF

clone size: NA
V gene: TRBV7-2
D gene: NA
J gene: TRBJ2-1
CDR3 length: 14
CDR3 DNA: TGTGCCAGCAGCTTAAGACAGCGCGAGGGTGAGCAGTTCTTC
CDR3 protein: CASSLRQREGEQFF

clone size: NA
V gene: TRBV6-5
D gene: NA
J gene: TRBJ2-5
CDR3 length: 12
CDR3 DNA: TGTGCCTCCGGGGTCGTCCAAGAGACCCAGTACTTC
CDR3 protein: CASGVVQETQYF

clone size: NA
V gene: TRBV30
D gene: NA
J gene: TRBJ2-7
CDR3 length: 12
CDR3 DNA: TGTGCCTGGAGTGTTGGAGGGTACGAGCAGTACTTC
CDR3 protein: CAWSVGGYEQYF

clone size: NA
V gene: TRBV20-1
D gene: NA
J gene: TRBJ2-3
CDR3 length: 16
CDR3 DNA: TGCAGTCAAACGATGTTGCGGGGTAGGGTGGGCGATACGCAGTATTTT
CDR3 protein: CSQTMLRGRVGDTQYF